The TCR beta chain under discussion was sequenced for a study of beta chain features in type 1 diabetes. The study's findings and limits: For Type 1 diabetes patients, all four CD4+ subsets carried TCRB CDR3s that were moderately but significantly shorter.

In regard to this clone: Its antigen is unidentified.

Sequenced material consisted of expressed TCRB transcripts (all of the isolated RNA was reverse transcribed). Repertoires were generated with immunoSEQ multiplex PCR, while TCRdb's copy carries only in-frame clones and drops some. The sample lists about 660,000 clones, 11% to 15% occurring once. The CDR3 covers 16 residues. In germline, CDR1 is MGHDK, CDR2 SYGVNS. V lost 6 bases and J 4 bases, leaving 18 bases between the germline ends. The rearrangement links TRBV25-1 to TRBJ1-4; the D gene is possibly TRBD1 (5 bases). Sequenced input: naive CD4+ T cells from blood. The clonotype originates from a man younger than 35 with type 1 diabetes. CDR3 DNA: TGTGCCAGCAGCCGAAGGCGAGGGGCGATTAATGAAAAACTGTTTTTT. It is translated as CASSRRRGAINEKLFF.